The table lists the clone carrying this TCR beta chain with many counts. The antigen remains undetermined. This sample is drawn from a study of T-cell reconstitution after alpha-beta-depleted transplantation in children. Whole-study results and caveats: Among T cells one year after transplant, newly produced cells accounted for most counts and diversity.

In germline, CDR1 is SQVTM, CDR2 ANQGSEA. This CDR3 has 13 residues. The V and J ends lost 2 bases and 4 bases respectively, with 9 bases between them. The TCRbeta library incorporated unique molecular identifiers. TCRdb processed the PCR reads anew with MiXCR; each CDR3 protein has one entry. The table includes almost 250,000 distinct CDR3 sequences, 25% detected once. This clonotype originated in a girl aged 2-15 years with Fanconi anemia, due to receive a stem cell transplant. The specimen comprised PBMCs, sampled before TCRalphabeta/CD19-depleted stem cell transplant. The chain has TRBV29-1 and TRBJ2-1, with no clear D. The CDR3 sequence is CSVESVAYNEQFF. CDR3 DNA sequence: TGCAGCGTTGAATCGGTAGCATACAATGAGCAGTTCTTC.